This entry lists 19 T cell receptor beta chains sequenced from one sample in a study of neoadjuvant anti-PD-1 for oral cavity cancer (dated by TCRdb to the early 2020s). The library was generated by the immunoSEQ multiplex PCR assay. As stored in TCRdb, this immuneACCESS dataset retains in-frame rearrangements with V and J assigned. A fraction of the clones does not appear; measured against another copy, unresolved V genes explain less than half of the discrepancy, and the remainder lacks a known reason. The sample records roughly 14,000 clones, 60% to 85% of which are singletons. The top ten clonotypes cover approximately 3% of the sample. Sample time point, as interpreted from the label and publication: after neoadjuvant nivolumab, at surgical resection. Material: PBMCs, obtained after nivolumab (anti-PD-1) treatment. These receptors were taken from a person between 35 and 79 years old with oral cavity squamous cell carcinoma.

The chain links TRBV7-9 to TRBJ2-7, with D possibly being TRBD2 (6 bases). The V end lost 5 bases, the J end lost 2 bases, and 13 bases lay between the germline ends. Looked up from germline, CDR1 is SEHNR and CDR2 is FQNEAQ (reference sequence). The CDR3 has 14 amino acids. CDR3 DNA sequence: TGTGCCAGCAGCCCCAGGGACTGGACCTACGAGCAGTACTTC. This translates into CASSPRDWTYEQYF.

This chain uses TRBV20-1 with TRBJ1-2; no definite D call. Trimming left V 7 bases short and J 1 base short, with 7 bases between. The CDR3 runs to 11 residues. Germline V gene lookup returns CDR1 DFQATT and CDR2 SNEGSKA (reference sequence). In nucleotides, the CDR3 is TGCAGTGAGGCCAGTAACTATGGCTACACCTTC. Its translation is CSEASNYGYTF.

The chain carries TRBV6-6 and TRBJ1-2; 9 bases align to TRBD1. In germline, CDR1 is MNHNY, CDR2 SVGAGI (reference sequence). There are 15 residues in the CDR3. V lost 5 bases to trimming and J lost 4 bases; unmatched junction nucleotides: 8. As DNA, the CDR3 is TGTGCCAGCAGTGACGGGACAGGGATGGGCTATGGCTACACCTTC. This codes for CASSDGTGMGYGYTF.

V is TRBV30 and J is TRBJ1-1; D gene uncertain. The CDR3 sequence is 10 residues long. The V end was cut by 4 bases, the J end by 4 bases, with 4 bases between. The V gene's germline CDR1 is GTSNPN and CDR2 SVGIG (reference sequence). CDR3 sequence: CAWMTTEAFF. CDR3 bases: TGTGCCTGGATGACCACTGAAGCTTTCTTT.

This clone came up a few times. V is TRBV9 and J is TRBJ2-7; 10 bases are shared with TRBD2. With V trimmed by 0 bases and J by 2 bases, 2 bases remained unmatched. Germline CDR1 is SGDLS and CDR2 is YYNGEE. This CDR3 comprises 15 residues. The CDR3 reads CASSVGSGGTYEQYF. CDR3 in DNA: TGTGCCAGCAGCGTAGGTAGCGGGGGGACCTACGAGCAGTACTTC.

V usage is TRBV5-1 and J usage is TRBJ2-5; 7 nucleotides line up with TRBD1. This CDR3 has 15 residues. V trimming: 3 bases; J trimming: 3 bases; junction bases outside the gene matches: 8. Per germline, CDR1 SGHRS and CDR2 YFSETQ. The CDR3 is CASSSLQGPKETQYF. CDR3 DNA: TGCGCCAGCAGCTCGTTACAGGGGCCAAAAGAGACCCAGTACTTC.

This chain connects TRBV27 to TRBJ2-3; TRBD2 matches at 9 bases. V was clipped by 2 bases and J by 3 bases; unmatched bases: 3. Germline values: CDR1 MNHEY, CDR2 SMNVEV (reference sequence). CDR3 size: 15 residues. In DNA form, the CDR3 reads TGTGCCAGCAGTTTAGCAGCGGGAGGTACAGATACGCAGTATTTT. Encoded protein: CASSLAAGGTDTQYF.

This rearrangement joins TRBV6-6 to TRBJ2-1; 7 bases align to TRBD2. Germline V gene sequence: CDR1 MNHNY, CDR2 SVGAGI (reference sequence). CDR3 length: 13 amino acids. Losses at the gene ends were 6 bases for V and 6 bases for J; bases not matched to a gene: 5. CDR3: CASSPLAPNEQFF. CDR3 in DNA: TGTGCCAGCAGCCCACTAGCGCCCAATGAGCAGTTCTTC.

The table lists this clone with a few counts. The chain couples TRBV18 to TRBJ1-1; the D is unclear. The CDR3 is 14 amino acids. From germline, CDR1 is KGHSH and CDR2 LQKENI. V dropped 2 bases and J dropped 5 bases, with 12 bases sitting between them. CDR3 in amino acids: CASSPGGDWTEAFF. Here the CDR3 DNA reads TGTGCCAGCTCACCAGGCGGGGATTGGACTGAAGCTTTCTTT. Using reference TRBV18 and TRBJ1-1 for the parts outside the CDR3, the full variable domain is NAGVMQNPRHLVRRRGQEARLRCSPMKGHSHVYWYRQLPEEGLKFMVYLQKENIIDESGMPKERFSAEFPKEGPSILRIQQVVRGDSAAYFCASSPGGDWTEAFFGQGTRLTVV.

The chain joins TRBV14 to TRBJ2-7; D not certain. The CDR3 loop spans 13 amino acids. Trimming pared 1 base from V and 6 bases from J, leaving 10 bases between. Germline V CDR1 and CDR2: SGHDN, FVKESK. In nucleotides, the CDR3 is TGTGCCAGCAGCCAAGTCCCTGGCGGCGAGCAGTACTTC. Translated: CASSQVPGGEQYF. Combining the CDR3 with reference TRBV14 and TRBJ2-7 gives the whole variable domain EAGVTQFPSHSVIEKGQTVTLRCDPISGHDNLYWYRRVMGKEIKFLLHFVKESKQDESGMPNNRFLAERTGGTYSTLKVQPAELEDSGVYFCASSQVPGGEQYFGPGTRLTVT.

CDR3 loop: CASSYLETQYF. The DNA for the CDR3 is TGTGCCAGCAGTTACTTGGAGACCCAGTACTTC. The chain combines TRBV6-6 with TRBJ2-5; D is unclear. The ends were cut back, 1 base at V and 5 bases at J, with 2 bases in the middle. CDR1 MNHNY and CDR2 SVGAGI come from the germline V gene (reference sequence). This CDR3 has 11 residues.

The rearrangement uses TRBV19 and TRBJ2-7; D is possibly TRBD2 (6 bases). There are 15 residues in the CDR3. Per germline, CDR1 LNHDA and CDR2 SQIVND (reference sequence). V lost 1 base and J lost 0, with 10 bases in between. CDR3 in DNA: TGTGCCAGTAGTATAGGAGGGAGGCCCTCCTACGAGCAGTACTTC. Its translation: CASSIGGRPSYEQYF.

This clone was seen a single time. CDR3 DNA: TGTGCTAGTGGTTCCTCGAGGGAGGACAATGAGCAGTTCTTC. It yields the protein CASGSSREDNEQFF. The rearrangement uses TRBV12-5 and TRBJ2-1; D is perhaps TRBD2 (6 bases). Per the germline V gene, CDR1 is LGHNT and CDR2 is FRNRAP. CDR3 length equals 14 residues. The V gene lost 4 bases and the J gene lost 5 bases, with 12 bases spanning the gap.

The CDR3, as DNA: TGTGCCAGCAGCCAGAGGGACGCCTCCTACGAGCAGTACTTC. This codes for CASSQRDASYEQYF. The chain couples TRBV21-1 to TRBJ2-7. TRBV21-1 represents a pseudogene. The CDR3 totals 14 residues.

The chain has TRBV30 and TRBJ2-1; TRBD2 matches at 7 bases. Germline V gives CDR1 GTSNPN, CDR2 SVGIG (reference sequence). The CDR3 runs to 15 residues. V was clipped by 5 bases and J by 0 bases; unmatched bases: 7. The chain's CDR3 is CAWSIRTSSYNEQFF. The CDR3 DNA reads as TGTGCCTGGTCAATCAGGACTAGCTCCTACAATGAGCAGTTCTTC.

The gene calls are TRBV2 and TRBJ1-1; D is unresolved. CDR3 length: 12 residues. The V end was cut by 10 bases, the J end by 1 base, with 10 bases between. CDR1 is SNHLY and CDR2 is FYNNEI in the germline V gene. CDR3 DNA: TGTGCCACCGGACTCAAGAACACTGAAGCTTTCTTT. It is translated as CATGLKNTEAFF.

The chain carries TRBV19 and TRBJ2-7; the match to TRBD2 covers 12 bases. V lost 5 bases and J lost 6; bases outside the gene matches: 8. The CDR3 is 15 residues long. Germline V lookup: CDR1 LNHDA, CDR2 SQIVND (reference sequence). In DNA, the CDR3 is TGTGCCAGTAGTCTGCTAGCGGGAGGGGCCGGCGAGCAGTACTTC. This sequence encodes CASSLLAGGAGEQYF.

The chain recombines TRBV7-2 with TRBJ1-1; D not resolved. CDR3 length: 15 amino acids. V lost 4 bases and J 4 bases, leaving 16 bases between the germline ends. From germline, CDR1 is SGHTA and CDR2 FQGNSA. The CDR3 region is CASSSGITAGTEAFF. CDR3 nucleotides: TGTGCCAGCAGCTCGGGGATCACGGCGGGCACTGAAGCTTTCTTT.

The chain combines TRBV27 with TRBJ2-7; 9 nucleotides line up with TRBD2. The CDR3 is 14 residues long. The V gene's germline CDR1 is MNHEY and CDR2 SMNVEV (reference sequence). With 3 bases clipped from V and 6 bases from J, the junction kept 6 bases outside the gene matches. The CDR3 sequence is CASSFLREGGEQYF. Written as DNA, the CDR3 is TGTGCCAGCAGTTTCCTGCGGGAGGGCGGCGAGCAGTACTTC.